These 11 T cell receptor beta chains were sequenced from one sample in a study of blood T cell repertoires in COVID-19. Repertoires were generated with immunoSEQ multiplex PCR, while TCRdb's copy carries only in-frame clones and drops some. Of fewer than 450,000 clones listed, approximately 88% were seen once; the top ten hold roughly an eighth. The sequenced material came from peripheral blood. Receptors were obtained from a woman between 50 and 59 years old with COVID-19, enrolled during active disease.

CDR3 DNA sequence: TGCGCCAGCAGCCCTGGGGGGACGGACACCGGGGAGCTGTTTTTT. Encoded protein: CASSPGGTDTGELFF. The chain recombines TRBV5-1 with TRBJ2-2, with a tentative D call TRBD2 (6 bases). The germline V gene has CDR1 SGHRS and CDR2 YFSETQ. This CDR3 contains 15 residues. Trimming stripped 4 bases from V and 3 bases from J, with 13 bases between.

This clone has just one count. The sample has other DNA sequences that encode this CDR3 too. The genes are TRBV9 and TRBJ2-3, with D tentatively TRBD2 (6 bases). This CDR3 spans 15 amino acids. V was shortened by 0 bases and J by 0 bases, with 8 bases between the two germline ends. Germline-derived CDR1 and CDR2 are SGDLS and YYNGEE. The CDR3, as DNA: TGTGCCAGCAGCGTAGATGGGGGGAGCACAGATACGCAGTATTTT. It codes for CASSVDGGSTDTQYF.

This sequence joins TRBV2 and TRBJ2-1; 11 nucleotides align to TRBD1. Germline V gives CDR1 SNHLY, CDR2 FYNNEI. There are 15 residues in the CDR3. V lost 7 bases and J lost 5; bases outside the gene matches: 7. CDR3 region: CASIARTGGHNEQFF. The CDR3, as DNA: TGTGCCAGCATCGCCCGGACAGGGGGCCACAATGAGCAGTTCTTC.

The rearrangement joins TRBV6-1 to TRBJ1-1; TRBD1 matches 8 bases. CDR1 and CDR2 from the germline V gene are MNHNS and SASEGT. V was clipped by 3 bases and J by 7 bases; unmatched bases: 10. CDR3 length: 15 residues. This CDR3 reads CASSDRGRRTVEAFF. Here the CDR3 DNA reads TGTGCCAGCAGTGACAGGGGGCGACGAACAGTTGAAGCTTTCTTT.

This chain joins TRBV18 and TRBJ1-4, with 9 bases identical to TRBD1. Germline CDR1 is KGHSH and CDR2 is LQKENI. V was clipped by 5 bases and J by 8 bases; unmatched bases: 6. The CDR3 contains 14 residues. CDR3 sequence: CASSRTGEIEKLFF. DNA of the CDR3: TGTGCCAGCTCAAGGACAGGGGAAATCGAAAAACTGTTTTTT.

The V call is TRBV7-3, the J call TRBJ2-1, with 7 bases lining up with TRBD2. V was clipped by 3 bases and J by 8 bases; unmatched bases: 4. This CDR3 is built from 13 residues. Germline CDR1 and CDR2: SGHTA and FQGTGA. CDR3 bases: TGTGCCAGCAGCTTGCCCGGGAGGTATGAGCAGTTCTTC. This encodes CASSLPGRYEQFF.

This chain uses TRBV4-2 with TRBJ2-1; D gene unclear. The CDR3 is 14 residues long. V lost 1 base to trimming and J lost 6 bases, with 10 bases between them. Germline CDR1 and CDR2: LGHNA and YNFKEQ. The CDR3 region is CASSQVTRGNEQFF. The CDR3 DNA reads as TGTGCCAGCAGCCAAGTAACGAGAGGCAATGAGCAGTTCTTC.

This sequence joins TRBV4-1 and TRBJ2-3, with 9 positions matching TRBD2. CDR3 size: 16 residues. With V trimmed by 4 bases and J by 2 bases, 7 bases remained unmatched. In germline, CDR1 is MGHRA, CDR2 YSYEKL. The CDR3 reads CASSPYPGLATDTQYF. CDR3 in DNA: TGCGCCAGCAGCCCATATCCGGGACTAGCCACAGATACGCAGTATTTT.

For the CDR3, the DNA is TGCGCCAGCAGCATGGGACAGGGGGCGTCTAATGGGGAGCTGTTTTTT. Translated, it gives CASSMGQGASNGELFF. The chain carries TRBV5-1 and TRBJ2-2, with 12 bases that match TRBD1. The CDR3 has 16 residues. With 4 bases clipped from V and 8 bases from J, the junction kept 9 bases outside the gene matches. Germline lookup yields CDR1 SGHRS and CDR2 YFSETQ.

The chain couples TRBV5-6 to TRBJ2-7, with D possibly TRBD1 on 6 matching bases. This CDR3 comprises 11 residues. Germline V CDR1 and CDR2: SGHDT, YYEEEE. Trimming shortened V by 5 bases and J by 3 bases, and 6 bases separated the two germline ends. CDR3 bases: TGTGCCAGCAGACAGGGCTACGAGCAGTACTTC. Amino acids: CASRQGYEQYF.

This chain links TRBV30 with TRBJ1-5, with TRBD1 as a possible D gene (6 bases). V was clipped by 5 bases and J by 6 bases, with 20 bases between them. The germline gives CDR1 GTSNPN, CDR2 SVGIG (reference sequence). CDR3 length: 15 residues. CDR3 DNA: TGTGCCTGGGAAAAACAGGGAAGGATTGGTCAGCCCCAGCATTTT. Residues: CAWEKQGRIGQPQHF. The full variable domain, rest sourced from reference TRBV30 and TRBJ1-5, is SQTIHQWPATLVQPVGSPLSLECTVEGTSNPNLYWYRQAAGRGLQLLFYSVGIGQISSEVPQNLSASRPQDRQFILSSKKLLLSDSGFYLCAWEKQGRIGQPQHFGDGTRLSIL.